This record covers a single T cell receptor (beta chain). The CDR3 runs 16 residues. Germline V gene sequence: CDR1 SGHAT, CDR2 FQNNGV. Losses at the gene ends were 5 bases for V and 4 bases for J; bases not matched to a gene: 11. The entry originates in a study of blood T cell repertoires in COVID-19. Measured with immunoSEQ multiplex PCR; TCRdb has only the in-frame clones, and not every one. The sample has approximately 190,000 clones; approximately 84% are singletons. The chain recombines TRBV11-2 with TRBJ2-7; TRBD2 matches at 10 bases. Specimen: peripheral blood. The clonotype comes from a man older than 75 with acute or convalescent COVID-19. DNA of the CDR3: TGTGCCAGCAGCCTATTGGCTAGCGGGAGTGGGTACGAGCAGTACTTC. It specifies CASSLLASGSGYEQYF. The entire variable domain, with the rest obtained from reference TRBV11-2 and TRBJ2-7, is as follows: EAGVAQSPRYKIIEKRQSVAFWCNPISGHATLYWYQQILGQGPKLLIQFQNNGVVDDSQLPKDRFSAERLKGVDSTLKIQPAKLEDSAVYLCASSLLASGSGYEQYFGPGTRLTVT.